This T cell receptor beta chain was sequenced for a study of OX40 agonist ivuxolimab in advanced cancers. In the study overall: Patients achieving partial responses numbered three: one hepatocellular carcinoma case and two cutaneous melanoma cases. Findings and limits, study-wide: Blood T cells, both CD4+ and CD8+, expanded clonally by week 6 at 0.1 to 3.0 mg/kg.

For this clone: The antigen is not known.

TCRdb keeps only in-frame clones here, not all; method: immunoSEQ multiplex PCR. This table holds around 26,000 clones, about 80% found once. This CDR3 comprises 15 residues. Trimming pared 6 bases from V and 7 bases from J, leaving 21 bases between. Germline lookup yields CDR1 MRHNA and CDR2 SNTAGT. This chain joins TRBV6-4 and TRBJ2-5, with D perhaps TRBD2 (5 bases). The sample in question was CD4+ or CD8+ T cells sorted from blood, obtained in a trial of the OX40 agonist ivuxolimab. This receptor was obtained from an adult with an advanced solid tumor such as melanoma, head and neck, liver or kidney cancer. The CDR3, as DNA: TGTGCCAGCAGCGACGGGGTCAAATCATGGGGGACCCAGTACTTC. It encodes CASSDGVKSWGTQYF.